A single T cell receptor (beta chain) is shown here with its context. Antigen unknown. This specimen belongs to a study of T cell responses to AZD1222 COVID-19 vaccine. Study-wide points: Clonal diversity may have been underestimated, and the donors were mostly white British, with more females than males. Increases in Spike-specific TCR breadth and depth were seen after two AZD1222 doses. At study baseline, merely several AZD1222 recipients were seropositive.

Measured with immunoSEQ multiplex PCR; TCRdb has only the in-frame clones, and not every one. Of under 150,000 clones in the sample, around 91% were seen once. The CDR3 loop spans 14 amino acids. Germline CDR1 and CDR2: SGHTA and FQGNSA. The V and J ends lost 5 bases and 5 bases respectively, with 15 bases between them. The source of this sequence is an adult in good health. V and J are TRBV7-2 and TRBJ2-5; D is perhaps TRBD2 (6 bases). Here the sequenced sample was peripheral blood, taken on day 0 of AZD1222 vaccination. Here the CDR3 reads CASSHDAGGETQYF. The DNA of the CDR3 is TGTGCCAGCAGCCACGACGCCGGGGGTGAGACCCAGTACTTC. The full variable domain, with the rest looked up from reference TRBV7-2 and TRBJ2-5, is GAGVSQSPSNKVTEKGKDVELRCDPISGHTALYWYRQSLGQGLEFLIYFQGNSAPDKSGLPSDRFSAERTGGSVSTLTIQRTQQEDSAVYLCASSHDAGGETQYFGPGTRLLVL.